What follows are 9 T cell receptor beta chains derived from one specimen sequenced in a study of CD8+CD57+ T cells in acquired aplastic anemia. The template used for profiling TCR beta VDJ and CDR3 was genomic DNA. One entry per CDR3 protein, called by TCRdb with MiXCR from the reads. The profile shows 150,000 to 200,000 distinct CDR3 sequences, about 64% of them singletons. Sequencing was carried out using sorted CD4+, CD8+, or CD8+CD57+ T cells (not recorded which) from PBMCs. All receptors derive from a human donor in good health.

This chain joins TRBV5-1 and TRBJ2-3; no reliable D call. The V gene lost 4 bases and the J gene lost 0 bases, with 3 bases spanning the gap. There are 12 residues in the CDR3. Germline V lookup: CDR1 SGHRS, CDR2 YFSETQ. The DNA of the CDR3 is TGCGCCAGCAGCAAGAGCACAGATACGCAGTATTTT. Translated: CASSKSTDTQYF.

The gene calls are TRBV6-1 and TRBJ2-3; D gene unclear. Trimming cost V 5 bases and J 5 bases, with 11 bases left between them. The germline gives CDR1 MNHNS, CDR2 SASEGT. The CDR3 is 13 residues long. The chain's CDR3 is CASSLRVGDTQYF. In nucleotides, the CDR3 is TGTGCCAGCAGTCTCCGGGTGGGAGATACGCAGTATTTT.

This clonotype was recorded once. A much larger clone lies one base from this, so it may be a read error. The rearrangement links TRBV20-1 to TRBJ1-1; D may be TRBD1 (5 bases). V lost 5 bases and J 4 bases, leaving 23 bases between the germline ends. This CDR3 region has 16 residues. Germline assignment: CDR1 DFQATT and CDR2 SNEGSKA (reference sequence). The CDR3 DNA follows: TGCAGTGCTTTCGAAAACTGGACCGGGGCGGGCACTGAAGCTTTCTTT. Residues: CSAFENWTGAGTEAFF.

This clonotype appeared many times. V and J are TRBV13 and TRBJ2-7; TRBD2 is a possible D gene (6 bases). Germline CDR1 is PRHDT and CDR2 is FYEKMQ (reference sequence). The CDR3 contains 17 residues. Between the trimmed V and J ends, which lost 0 bases and 4 bases, there was a span of 19 bases. The CDR3 protein is CASSLGDPRASVYEQYF. DNA of the CDR3: TGTGCCAGCAGCTTAGGGGACCCGCGGGCTAGCGTGTACGAGCAGTACTTC.

The V gene is TRBV7-2, the J gene TRBJ1-5; D ambiguous. The CDR3 contains 14 residues. Germline values: CDR1 SGHTA, CDR2 FQGNSA. The V end was cut by 2 bases, the J end by 1 base, with 6 bases between. CDR3 residues: CASSLKASNQPQHF. In DNA form, the CDR3 reads TGTGCCAGCAGCTTAAAAGCAAGCAATCAGCCCCAGCATTTT.

The rearrangement uses TRBV20-1 and TRBJ2-7; D remains ambiguous. Trimming took off 2 bases at V and 4 bases at J, with 15 bases between the two ends. This CDR3 contains 14 residues. Germline V CDR1 and CDR2: DFQATT, SNEGSKA (reference sequence). The DNA for the CDR3 is TGCAGTGCTAGATCTGGCAGACTTGTTTACGAGCAGTACTTC. This gives the protein CSARSGRLVYEQYF.

The gene calls are TRBV5-8 and TRBJ1-2, with a possible D match to TRBD1 (6 bases). V was pared by 4 bases and J by 4 bases, with 14 bases between. The CDR3 is 14 residues long. Germline-derived CDR1 and CDR2 are SGHTS and YDEGEE. Here the CDR3 reads CASSPGTNVYGYTF. CDR3 nucleotide sequence: TGTGCCAGCAGCCCCGGGACAAATGTCTATGGCTACACCTTC.

This clonotype was recorded a few times. This chain uses TRBV27 with TRBJ1-5; the D is unclear. Per germline, CDR1 MNHEY and CDR2 SMNVEV (reference sequence). V was pared by 1 base and J by 5 bases, with 6 bases between. The CDR3 consists of 13 residues. The CDR3 sequence is CASSLWRDQPQHF. The CDR3 DNA reads as TGTGCCAGCAGTTTATGGAGAGATCAGCCCCAGCATTTT.

J is TRBJ2-7 and V is TRBV29-1; unclear D gene. The length of the CDR3 is 13 residues. Trimming cost V 4 bases and J 2 bases, with 12 bases left between them. Germline V gives CDR1 SQVTM, CDR2 ANQGSEA. This chain's CDR3 is CSVVSWPTYEQYF. DNA of the CDR3: TGCAGCGTTGTGTCGTGGCCCACCTACGAGCAGTACTTC.